Presented here are 30 T cell receptor beta chains from one specimen sequenced in a study of cytomegalovirus exposure and HLA in healthy donors. Primers for the PCR totalled 60 Vbeta and 13 Jbeta. The assay was immunoSEQ multiplex PCR, and TCRdb's table has in-frame clones only and misses some. The sample includes about 100,000 clones, about 75% of them seen just once. Input material: PBMCs. These receptor sequences come from a man in his forties or fifties in good health and CMV-seropositive.

This clone was picked up a small number of times. The CDR3 loop is CASRWGEYNEQFF. The DNA of the CDR3 is TGTGCCAGCAGGTGGGGGGAGTACAATGAGCAGTTCTTC. This chain links TRBV6-5 with TRBJ2-1; TRBD2 might be the D (6 bases). The V gene's germline CDR1 is MNHEY and CDR2 SVGAGI. V was clipped by 6 bases and J by 4 bases, with 10 bases between them. The CDR3 is 13 amino acids.

This chain connects TRBV5-5 to TRBJ2-7, with 9 bases that match TRBD1. The CDR3 sequence is 18 residues long. The V and J ends lost 0 bases and 0 bases, in that order; junction bases with no gene match: 10. CDR1 SGHKS and CDR2 YYEKEE come from the germline V gene (reference sequence). CDR3 amino acids: CASSLGGDRVGFSYEQYF. CDR3 coding DNA: TGTGCCAGCAGCTTGGGGGGGGACAGGGTTGGGTTCTCCTACGAGCAGTACTTC.

The rearrangement joins TRBV18 to TRBJ1-1; 12 nucleotides match TRBD1. Germline lookup yields CDR1 KGHSH and CDR2 LQKENI. V dropped 2 bases and J dropped 3; count of bases not matched to a gene: 4. The CDR3 loop spans 16 amino acids. CDR3 loop: CASSPRDRGLDTEAFF. Written as DNA, the CDR3 is TGTGCCAGCTCACCAAGGGACAGGGGGCTGGACACTGAAGCTTTCTTT.

V usage is TRBV27 and J usage is TRBJ1-1; no reliable D call. CDR3 length: 16 amino acids. The V gene lost 10 bases and the J gene lost 1 base, with 22 bases spanning the gap. Germline CDR1 reads MNHEY; CDR2 reads SMNVEV (reference sequence). CDR3 in amino acids: CATRPILEPPNTEAFF. CDR3 in DNA: TGTGCCACCCGCCCGATTTTGGAGCCCCCGAACACTGAAGCTTTCTTT.

The chain has TRBV18 and TRBJ2-1; 9 positions agree with TRBD2. The length of the CDR3 is 14 residues. With V trimmed by 3 bases and J by 8 bases, 5 bases remained unmatched. Germline CDR1 is KGHSH and CDR2 is LQKENI. The CDR3 DNA reads as TGTGCCAGCTCACCGCTCCTAGCGGGACATGAGCAGTTCTTC. This encodes CASSPLLAGHEQFF.

The rearrangement uses TRBV2 and TRBJ1-1; D is possibly TRBD1 (6 bases). The germline CDR1 and CDR2 sequences are SNHLY and FYNNEI. This CDR3 spans 13 amino acids. The V and J ends lost 6 bases and 6 bases respectively, with 14 bases between them. Written as DNA, the CDR3 is TGTGCCAGCAGACCACAGGGTCGGTCTGAAGCTTTCTTT. It codes for CASRPQGRSEAFF.

The chain uses TRBV7-2 and TRBJ2-1; 7 bases fit TRBD2. The V segment lost 4 bases and the J segment 15 bases; nucleotides outside the gene matches: 9. CDR3 length: 12 residues. CDR1 SGHTA and CDR2 FQGNSA come from the germline V gene. The CDR3 loop reads CASSWGGGGAFF. Written as DNA, the CDR3 is TGTGCCAGCAGCTGGGGCGGGGGTGGTGCGTTCTTC.

V is TRBV19 and J is TRBJ2-1; 9 nucleotides align to TRBD2. Germline V gene data show CDR1 as LNHDA and CDR2 as SQIVND (reference sequence). This CDR3 has 18 residues. V trimming: 7 bases; J trimming: 4 bases; junction bases outside the gene matches: 17. The CDR3 DNA reads as TGTGCCAGTAATCATAATAGATGGCGCGGGGGGGCGTACAATGAGCAGTTCTTC. Encoded protein: CASNHNRWRGGAYNEQFF.

The CDR3 here is CASSPEGQPTETQYF. The CDR3 DNA sequence: TGTGCCAGCAGCCCGGAGGGACAGCCCACGGAGACCCAGTACTTC. The V gene is TRBV6-5, the J gene TRBJ2-5; a possible D gene is TRBD1 (7 bases). CDR1 and CDR2 from the germline V gene are MNHEY and SVGAGI. The CDR3 extends over 15 amino acids. V lost 6 bases to trimming and J lost 5 bases, with 19 bases between them.

On this clone: The DNA is left out, because the CDR3 cannot be placed on it with certainty; the CDR3 is given as TCRdb lists it. This rearrangement joins TRBV6-6 to TRBJ1-1; TRBD1 was called by the table and not checked on the DNA. Germline V gene lookup returns CDR1 MNHNY and CDR2 SVGAGI (reference sequence). The CDR3 is 15 amino acids long, termini counted. CDR3 loop: CASSTSTGMNTEAFF.

The chain employs TRBV7-8 and TRBJ2-1, with D possibly being TRBD2 (7 bases). Trimming pared 2 bases from V and 4 bases from J, leaving 27 bases between. The germline V gene has CDR1 SGHVS and CDR2 FQNEAQ. CDR3 length: 20 residues. The DNA of the CDR3 is TGTGCCAGCAGCTTATCAACAGGGAGGTTTCCTAGCGGAGGTTACAATGAGCAGTTCTTC. Amino acids: CASSLSTGRFPSGGYNEQFF.

The genes are TRBV5-1 and TRBJ1-4, with 12 bases aligning to TRBD1. CDR1 is SGHRS, CDR2 YFSETQ, per germline. V shed 4 bases, J shed 11 bases, and the junction held 12 bases outside the gene matches. CDR3 length equals 16 residues. The CDR3 is CASSLGTGQGAGKLFF. The CDR3 region has the DNA TGCGCCAGCAGCCTGGGAACGGGACAGGGGGCAGGGAAACTGTTTTTT.

V is TRBV7-2 and J is TRBJ1-3; maybe TRBD1 (6 bases). From germline, CDR1 is SGHTA and CDR2 FQGNSA. The ends were cut back, 5 bases at V and 3 bases at J, with 17 bases in the middle. This CDR3 is 16 amino acids long. The CDR3 region has the DNA TGTGCCAGCAGCGCCCTGGACAGCATCTTTGGAAACACCATATATTTT. Translating it yields CASSALDSIFGNTIYF.

CDR3 sequence: CASSLTRVGSGNTIYF. As DNA, the CDR3 is TGTGCCAGCAGCCTAACCAGGGTCGGGTCTGGAAACACCATATATTTT. This sequence joins TRBV7-8 and TRBJ1-3; D might be TRBD1 (5 bases). Germline values: CDR1 SGHVS, CDR2 FQNEAQ. The CDR3 spans 16 residues. V lost 5 bases, J lost 1 base, and 15 bases lay in between.

As for this clone: The junction differs from germline at one of its ends, possibly a read error. The V and J genes are TRBV7-9 and TRBJ2-7; possible D gene TRBD1, 5 bases. The CDR3 sequence is 12 residues long. Germline V CDR1 and CDR2: SEHNR, FQNEAQ (reference sequence). The CDR3 reads CSSSARDYEQYF. Written as DNA, the CDR3 is TGTTCCAGCAGCGCCAGGGACTACGAGCAGTACTTC.

This chain uses TRBV5-1 with TRBJ2-5; possibly TRBD2 for D (6 bases). The J call is in doubt because the DNA end fits TRBJ2-7 better. This CDR3 has 15 amino acids. From germline, CDR1 is SGHRS and CDR2 YFSETQ. Written as DNA, the CDR3 is TGCGCCAGCAGCCCTGGGTTGCTAGCTAGCGACGAGCAGTACTTC. Amino acid sequence: CASSPGLLASDEQYF.

The chain uses TRBV4-3 and TRBJ2-7, with 9 positions matching TRBD2. The ends lost 1 base at V and 6 bases at J; junction bases unmatched: 4. The CDR3 sequence is 14 residues long. In germline, CDR1 is LGHNA, CDR2 YSLEER. CDR3 in amino acids: CASSQGTAGGEQYF. CDR3 sequence (DNA): TGCGCCAGCAGCCAAGGCACAGCGGGGGGCGAGCAGTACTTC.

V is TRBV6-1 and J is TRBJ2-5, with unresolved D. This CDR3 spans 15 amino acids. CDR1 MNHNS and CDR2 SASEGT come from the germline V gene. Deletions cut 3 bases from V and 7 bases from J, with 18 bases between. The CDR3 nucleotides are TGTGCCAGCAGTGAGGCTAGATTTGAAGTGAGGACCCAGTACTTC. Protein product: CASSEARFEVRTQYF.

V gene TRBV28 combines with J gene TRBJ2-1; D is undetermined. V lost 5 bases, J lost 2 bases, and 16 bases lay in between. This CDR3 is built from 16 residues. In germline, CDR1 is MDHEN, CDR2 SYDVKM. CDR3 region: CASSPLPSATYNEQFF. CDR3 bases: TGTGCCAGCAGTCCCCTCCCGAGCGCGACCTACAATGAGCAGTTCTTC.

This clone turned up a few times. This sequence joins TRBV7-2 and TRBJ2-7; D remains unclear. The CDR3 is made up of 15 amino acids. The V gene's germline CDR1 is SGHTA and CDR2 FQGNSA. Trimming left V 5 bases short and J 4 bases short, with 18 bases between. In nucleotides, the CDR3 is TGTGCCAGCAGCCCCCACCCTACGCCCGGGTACGAGCAGTACTTC. This translates into CASSPHPTPGYEQYF.

The chain links TRBV29-1 to TRBJ1-2; the match to TRBD1 covers 7 bases. Germline CDR1 SQVTM, CDR2 ANQGSEA. The junction had 15 bases not matched to a gene; V was cut back by 3 bases and J by 5 bases. The CDR3 length is 16 residues. The CDR3 DNA is TGCAGCGTTGATGAGGAAAAACCGACAGGGAGGTATGGCTACACCTTC. Translation: CSVDEEKPTGRYGYTF.

This rearrangement joins TRBV28 to TRBJ2-3, with a tentative D call TRBD1 (6 bases). The V end lost 3 bases, the J end lost 5 bases, and 15 bases lay between the germline ends. Germline CDR1 and CDR2: MDHEN and SYDVKM. This CDR3 has 15 residues. As DNA, the CDR3 is TGTGCCAGCAGTTTCCTGCAGGGGCTCGGAGATACGCAGTATTTT. This translates into CASSFLQGLGDTQYF.

This clone was seen only once. This chain links TRBV4-1 with TRBJ2-5; TRBD1 is a possible D gene (5 bases). The length of the CDR3 is 14 residues. Trimming cost V 8 bases and J 3 bases, with 16 bases left between them. Per germline, CDR1 MGHRA and CDR2 YSYEKL. CDR3 nucleotide sequence: TGCGCCAGCGGTAAGACAGAAGGGGAAGAGACCCAGTACTTC. Residues: CASGKTEGEETQYF.

This clone was counted once. The DNA for the CDR3 is TGTGCCAGCTCACCAGAAGGGGGCAGGAACGAGCAGTACTTC. It encodes CASSPEGGRNEQYF. This chain uses TRBV18 with TRBJ2-7; 7 bases match TRBD1. Germline CDR1 is KGHSH and CDR2 is LQKENI. V lost 2 bases to trimming and J lost 5 bases; unmatched junction nucleotides: 6. The CDR3 extends over 14 amino acids.

The V and J genes are TRBV6-5 and TRBJ1-6; tentative D call: TRBD1 (5 bases). Between the trimmed V and J ends, which lost 5 bases and 8 bases, there was a span of 10 bases. Germline-derived CDR1 and CDR2 are MNHEY and SVGAGI. The CDR3 sequence is 13 residues long. CDR3 nucleotides: TGTGCCAGCAGTGCCTCGGGGGATTCACCCCTCCACTTT. It encodes CASSASGDSPLHF.

The chain combines TRBV29-1 with TRBJ1-3; weak D call: TRBD1 (6 bases). The CDR3 spans 14 residues. The germline CDR1 and CDR2 sequences are SQVTM and ANQGSEA. V was trimmed by 3 bases and J by 3 bases, leaving 12 bases between them. The CDR3 spells CSVDRGIGGNTIYF. In nucleotides, the CDR3 is TGCAGCGTTGACAGGGGCATTGGTGGAAACACCATATATTTT.

This rearrangement joins TRBV2 to TRBJ1-4, with D maybe TRBD1 (5 bases). Trimming stripped 6 bases from V and 3 bases from J, with 11 bases between. The CDR3 sequence is 14 residues long. Germline lookup yields CDR1 SNHLY and CDR2 FYNNEI. The CDR3 sequence is CASSTREANEKLFF. CDR3 DNA: TGTGCCAGCAGCACCAGGGAAGCTAATGAAAAACTGTTTTTT.

The chain carries TRBV5-4 and TRBJ2-7; TRBD1 aligns across 8 bases. Looked up from germline, CDR1 is SGHNT and CDR2 is YYREEE (reference sequence). The V and J ends lost 0 bases and 2 bases, in that order; junction bases with no gene match: 7. This CDR3 has 16 amino acids. The DNA for the CDR3 is TGTGCCAGCAGCTTGGGGAGGACAGGGCTGCCCTACGAGCAGTACTTC. Translating it yields CASSLGRTGLPYEQYF.

The V call is TRBV7-8, the J call TRBJ2-6, with D perhaps TRBD1 (6 bases). V gave up 3 bases and J gave up 2 bases, with 8 bases separating them. CDR1 and CDR2 from the germline V gene are SGHVS and FQNEAQ. This CDR3 is 15 amino acids long. The CDR3 is CASSFQGPGANVLTF. The CDR3 bases are TGTGCCAGCAGCTTTCAGGGGCCTGGGGCCAACGTCCTGACTTTC.

V usage is TRBV5-1 and J usage is TRBJ2-1, with 12 bases aligning to TRBD2. Germline-derived CDR1 and CDR2 are SGHRS and YFSETQ. The CDR3 sequence is 19 residues long. V dropped 0 bases and J dropped 3; count of bases not matched to a gene: 10. Written as DNA, the CDR3 is TGCGCCAGCAGCTTGGTTGGGCCTAGCGGGGGGGCCAACTACAATGAGCAGTTCTTC. It is translated as CASSLVGPSGGANYNEQFF.